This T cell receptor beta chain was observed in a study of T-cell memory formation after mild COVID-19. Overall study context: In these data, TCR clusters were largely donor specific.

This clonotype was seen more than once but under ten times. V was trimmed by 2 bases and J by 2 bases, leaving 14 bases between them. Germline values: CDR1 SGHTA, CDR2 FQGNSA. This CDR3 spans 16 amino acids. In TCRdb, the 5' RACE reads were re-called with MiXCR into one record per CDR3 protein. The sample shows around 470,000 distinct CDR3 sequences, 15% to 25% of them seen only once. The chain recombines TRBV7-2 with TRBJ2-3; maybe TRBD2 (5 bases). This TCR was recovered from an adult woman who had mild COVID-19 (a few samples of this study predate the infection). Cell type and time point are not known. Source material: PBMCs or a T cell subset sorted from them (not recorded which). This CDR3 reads CASSLTPSWATDTQYF. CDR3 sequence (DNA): TGTGCCAGCAGCTTAACCCCTAGCTGGGCCACAGATACGCAGTATTTT.